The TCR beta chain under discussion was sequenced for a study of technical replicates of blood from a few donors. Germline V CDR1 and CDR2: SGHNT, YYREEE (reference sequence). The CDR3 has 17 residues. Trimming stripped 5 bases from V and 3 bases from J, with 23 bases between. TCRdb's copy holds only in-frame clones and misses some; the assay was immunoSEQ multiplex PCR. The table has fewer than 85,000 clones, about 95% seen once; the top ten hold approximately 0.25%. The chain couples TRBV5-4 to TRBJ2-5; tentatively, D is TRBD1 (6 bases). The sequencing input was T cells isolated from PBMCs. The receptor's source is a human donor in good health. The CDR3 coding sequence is TGTGCCAGCAGATCTACTGGGACATCCAAGCCCAAAGAGACCCAGTACTTC. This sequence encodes CASRSTGTSKPKETQYF.